Shown below are 8 T cell receptor beta chains from a single sample sequenced in a study of blood T cell repertoires in COVID-19. This table comes from immunoSEQ multiplex PCR, and its TCRdb copy is limited to in-frame clones, with some not included. This table holds about 280,000 clones, roughly nine tenths found once. Sequenced: peripheral blood. These receptors originate from a man in his forties with active or convalescent COVID-19.

J is TRBJ2-7 and V is TRBV12-5; D remains ambiguous. CDR3 length: 11 amino acids. Trimming stripped 6 bases from V and 6 bases from J, with 9 bases between. In germline, CDR1 is LGHNT, CDR2 FRNRAP. The CDR3 reads CASGRKGEQYF. The CDR3 coding sequence is TGTGCTAGTGGCAGGAAAGGCGAGCAGTACTTC.

The CDR3 sequence: CASSVPLTQDDSPLHF. As DNA, the CDR3 is TGTGCCAGCAGCGTCCCGTTAACACAGGATGATTCACCCCTCCACTTT. The chain recombines TRBV11-2 with TRBJ1-6; D possibly corresponds to TRBD1 (5 bases). CDR1 and CDR2 (germline): SGHAT, FQNNGV. Trimming cost V 5 bases and J 8 bases, with 19 bases left between them. CDR3 length: 16 residues.

This chain connects TRBV10-3 to TRBJ1-3; TRBD1 might be the D (6 bases). The CDR3 spans 15 residues. Per the germline V gene, CDR1 is ENHRY and CDR2 is SYGVKD. V was cut by 4 bases and J by 0 bases, with 10 bases left in between. In DNA, the CDR3 is TGTGCCATCAGTGCGAACAGGGACTCTGGAAACACCATATATTTT. Amino acid sequence: CAISANRDSGNTIYF.

V and J are TRBV5-6 and TRBJ2-7; D unresolved. This CDR3 comprises 14 residues. The V gene's germline CDR1 is SGHDT and CDR2 YYEEEE. The germline V and J ends were trimmed by 4 bases and 0 bases, with 11 bases remaining between them. For the CDR3, the DNA is TGTGCCAGCAGCGCCGGTTCTTTCTCCTACGAGCAGTACTTC. This encodes CASSAGSFSYEQYF. Variable domain in full (rest from reference TRBV5-6 and TRBJ2-7): DAGVTQSPTHLIKTRGQQVTLRCSPKSGHDTVSWYQQALGQGPQFIFQYYEEEERQRGNFPDRFSGHQFPNYSSELNVNALLLGDSALYLCASSAGSFSYEQYFGPGTRLTVT.

J is TRBJ1-5 and V is TRBV21-1; whether TRBD1, the table's D call, matches the DNA was not checked. TRBV21-1 is listed as a pseudogene. The CDR3 has 18 amino acids. CDR3 in DNA: TGTGCCAGCAGCAAAAAGGCCTCAGACAGACCGAGCAATCAGCCCCAGCATTTT. Amino acid sequence: CASSKKASDRPSNQPQHF.

This rearrangement joins TRBV6-5 to TRBJ2-1; 11 bases line up with TRBD1. CDR1 MNHEY and CDR2 SVGAGI come from the germline V gene. The CDR3 length is 15 residues. V trimming: 8 bases; J trimming: 8 bases; junction bases outside the gene matches: 11. CDR3 nucleotide sequence: TGTGCCAGCTGCGCCTCCCGGGACAGGGGGGATGAGCAGTTCTTC. Residues: CASCASRDRGDEQFF.

This rearrangement joins TRBV19 to TRBJ1-5, with 7 bases aligning to TRBD1. V gave up 3 bases and J gave up 6 bases; unmatched junction bases: 8. CDR3 length equals 15 residues. Germline CDR1 is LNHDA and CDR2 is SQIVND (reference sequence). The CDR3 DNA sequence: TGTGCCAGTAGTATGTCCAGGGGGTCGAGTCAGCCCCAGCATTTT. Amino acid sequence: CASSMSRGSSQPQHF.

CDR3 residues: CASRGETQYF. The CDR3 coding sequence is TGTGCCAGCAGGGGCGAGACCCAGTACTTC. V usage is TRBV6-5 and J usage is TRBJ2-5; D is uncertain. Trimming took off 6 bases at V and 5 bases at J, with 4 bases between the two ends. CDR3 length equals 10 residues. Germline assignment: CDR1 MNHEY and CDR2 SVGAGI.